This passage covers 3 T cell receptor beta chains from one sample sequenced in a study of T-cell memory formation after mild COVID-19. TCRdb re-called the 5' RACE reads with MiXCR, one entry per CDR3 protein. This sample has hundreds of thousands of distinct CDR3 sequences, with approximately 19% found just once. The specimen sequenced was PBMCs or a T cell subset sorted from them (not recorded which). These receptor sequences come from an adult woman who had mild COVID-19 (a few samples of this study predate the infection). Cell type and time point are not known.

This clonotype occurred a few times. The chain couples TRBV12-3 or TRBV12-4 to TRBJ1-5; D is uncertain. This CDR3 has 13 amino acids. V was clipped by 3 bases and J by 4 bases, with 7 bases between them. The CDR3 DNA is TGTGCCAGCAGTTTCACACGAAATCAGCCCCAGCATTTT. Translated, it gives CASSFTRNQPQHF.

At least ten counts were recorded for this clonotype. The chain combines TRBV7-3 with TRBJ2-3; D is uncertain. Between the trimmed V and J ends, which lost 2 bases and 2 bases, there was a span of 8 bases. The CDR3 is 14 residues long. CDR1 SGHTA and CDR2 FQGTGA come from the germline V gene. CDR3 in amino acids: CASSLGQVTDTQYF. CDR3 nucleotide sequence: TGTGCCAGCAGCTTAGGCCAAGTCACAGATACGCAGTATTTT.

This clonotype occurred a few times. The chain combines TRBV11-3 with TRBJ1-4; D is perhaps TRBD1 (5 bases). The V end lost 5 bases, the J end lost 5 bases, and 9 bases lay between the germline ends. The CDR3 has 13 residues. Germline values: CDR1 SGHNT, CDR2 YENEEA. CDR3 DNA sequence: TGTGCCAGCAGCCCGGGGCCCAATGAAAAACTGTTTTTT. Residues: CASSPGPNEKLFF.